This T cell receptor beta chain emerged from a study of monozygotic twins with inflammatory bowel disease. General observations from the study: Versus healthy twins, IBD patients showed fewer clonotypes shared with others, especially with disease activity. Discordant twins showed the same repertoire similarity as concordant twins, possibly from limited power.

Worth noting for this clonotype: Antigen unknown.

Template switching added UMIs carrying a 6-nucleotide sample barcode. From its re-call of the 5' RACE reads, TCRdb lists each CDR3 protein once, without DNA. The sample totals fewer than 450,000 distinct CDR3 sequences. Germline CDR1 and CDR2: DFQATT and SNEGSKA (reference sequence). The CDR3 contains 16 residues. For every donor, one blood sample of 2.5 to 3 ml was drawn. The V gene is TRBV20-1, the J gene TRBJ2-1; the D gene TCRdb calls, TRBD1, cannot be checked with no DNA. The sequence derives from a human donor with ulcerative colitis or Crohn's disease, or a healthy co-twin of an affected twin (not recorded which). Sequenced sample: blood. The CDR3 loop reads CSATDPGQGSSNEQFF.